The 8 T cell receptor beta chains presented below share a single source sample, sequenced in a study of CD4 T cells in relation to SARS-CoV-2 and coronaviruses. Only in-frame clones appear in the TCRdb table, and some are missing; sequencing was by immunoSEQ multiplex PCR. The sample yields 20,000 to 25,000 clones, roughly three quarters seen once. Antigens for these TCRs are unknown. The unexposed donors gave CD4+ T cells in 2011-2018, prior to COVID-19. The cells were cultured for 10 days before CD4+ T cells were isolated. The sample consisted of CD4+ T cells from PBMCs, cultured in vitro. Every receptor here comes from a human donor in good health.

The CDR3 sequence: CSVIAGGTDTQYF. The DNA for the CDR3 is TGCAGCGTCATAGCGGGAGGCACAGATACGCAGTATTTT. The chain has TRBV29-1 and TRBJ2-3; 9 bases line up with TRBD2. The V and J ends lost 6 bases and 1 base, in that order; junction bases with no gene match: 2. Germline loops: CDR1 SQVTM, CDR2 ANQGSEA. This CDR3 region has 13 residues.

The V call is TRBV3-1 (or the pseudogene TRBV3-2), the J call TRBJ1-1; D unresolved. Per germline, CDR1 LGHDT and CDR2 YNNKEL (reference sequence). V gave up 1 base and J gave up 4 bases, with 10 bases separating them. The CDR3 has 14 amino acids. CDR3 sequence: CASSQGSRSTEAFF. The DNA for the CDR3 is TGTGCCAGCAGCCAAGGAAGCAGGAGCACTGAAGCTTTCTTT.

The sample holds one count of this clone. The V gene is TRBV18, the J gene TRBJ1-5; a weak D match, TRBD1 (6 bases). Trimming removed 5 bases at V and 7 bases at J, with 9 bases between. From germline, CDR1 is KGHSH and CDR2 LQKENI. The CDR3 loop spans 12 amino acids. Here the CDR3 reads CASSGGGQPQHF. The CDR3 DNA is TGTGCCAGCTCAGGGGGCGGACAGCCCCAGCATTTT.

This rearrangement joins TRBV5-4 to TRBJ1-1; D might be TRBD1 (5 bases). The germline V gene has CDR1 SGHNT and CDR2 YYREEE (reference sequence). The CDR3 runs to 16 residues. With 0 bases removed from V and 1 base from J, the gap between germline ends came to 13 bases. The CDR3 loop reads CASSLVGGGENTEAFF. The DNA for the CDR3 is TGTGCCAGCAGCTTGGTTGGGGGGGGAGAGAACACTGAAGCTTTCTTT.

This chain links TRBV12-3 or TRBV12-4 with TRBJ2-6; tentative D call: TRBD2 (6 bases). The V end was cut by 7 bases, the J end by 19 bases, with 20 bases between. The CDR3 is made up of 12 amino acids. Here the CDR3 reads CASNSLPGLVTF. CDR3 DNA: TGTGCCAGCAATTCCCTCCCGGGACTGGTAACTTTC.

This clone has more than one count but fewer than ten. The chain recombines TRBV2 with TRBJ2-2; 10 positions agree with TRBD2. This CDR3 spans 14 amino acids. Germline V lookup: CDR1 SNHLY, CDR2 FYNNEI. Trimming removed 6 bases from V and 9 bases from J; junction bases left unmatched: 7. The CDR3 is CASSERTSGRELFF. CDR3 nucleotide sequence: TGTGCCAGCAGCGAACGAACTAGCGGGAGGGAGCTGTTTTTT.

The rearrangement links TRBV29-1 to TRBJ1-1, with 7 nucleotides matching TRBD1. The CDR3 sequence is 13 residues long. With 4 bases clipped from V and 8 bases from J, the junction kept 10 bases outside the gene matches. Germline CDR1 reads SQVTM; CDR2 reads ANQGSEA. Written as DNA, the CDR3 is TGCAGCGTTGTGCCCCTCCTACAGGGGGAAGCTTTCTTT. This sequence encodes CSVVPLLQGEAFF.

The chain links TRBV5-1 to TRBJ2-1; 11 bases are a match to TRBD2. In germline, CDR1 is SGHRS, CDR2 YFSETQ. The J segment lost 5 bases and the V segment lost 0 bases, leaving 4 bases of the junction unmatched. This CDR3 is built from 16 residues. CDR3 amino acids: CASSLAGTSGHNEQFF. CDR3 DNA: TGCGCCAGCAGCTTGGCCGGGACTAGCGGCCACAATGAGCAGTTCTTC.